The clone carrying this TCR beta chain turned up a few times. As yet, its antigen is unknown. The data originate from a study of neoadjuvant anti-PD-1 for oral cavity cancer. Study context: Most patients had three to four biweekly doses of 3 mg/kg nivolumab before resection. Whole-study findings and limits: Each response group had just a few patients in TCR analyses. PBMC Gini-index clonality exceeded responders' in non-responders post-nivolumab.

Produced via immunoSEQ multiplex PCR; TCRdb's table is partial and in-frame only. The sample includes over 13,000 clones, 75% seen only once; the top ten take 2.2%. The time point is: after neoadjuvant nivolumab, at surgical resection. The CDR3 has 15 residues. The germline V gene has CDR1 MNHEY and CDR2 SMNVEV (reference sequence). The trim removed 5 bases at V and 3 bases at J, leaving 6 bases unmatched. The sequenced sample was PBMCs, obtained after nivolumab (anti-PD-1) treatment. This receptor was taken from a person aged 40 to 85 with oral cavity squamous cell carcinoma. V usage is TRBV27 and J usage is TRBJ1-1; TRBD1 aligns across 10 bases. CDR3 DNA: TGTGCCAGCAGTCTCAAGACAGGGGGCGACACTGAAGCTTTCTTT. Amino acid sequence: CASSLKTGGDTEAFF.